This T cell receptor beta chain appears in the sequencing data of a study of response to subunit inactivated influenza vaccine. Study-wide results and limits: It was the authors' suggestion that each seasonal influenza vaccination recruits few new T cells.

TCRdb reprocessed the RT-PCR reads via MiXCR and lists one record per CDR3 protein. The sample shows about 180,000 distinct CDR3 sequences, around a tenth of them seen only once. Details on this clonotype: The target antigen is unknown.

V lost 0 bases to trimming and J lost 4 bases, with 13 bases between them. The germline CDR1 and CDR2 sequences are KGHSH and LQKENI. The CDR3 length is 16 residues. The sequences come from CD8+ T cells sorted from PBMCs, collected less than 30 months after vaccination. This sequence was found in a man between 50 and 69 years old who received an inactivated influenza vaccine. The chain is built from TRBV18 and TRBJ2-1; possibly TRBD1 for D (6 bases). The CDR3 is CASSPPTGTKYNEQFF. The CDR3, as DNA: TGTGCCAGCTCACCACCAACGGGGACAAAGTACAATGAGCAGTTCTTC.